Presented here are 7 T cell receptor beta chains from one specimen sequenced in a study of cytomegalovirus exposure and HLA in healthy donors. In the PCR, 60 Vbeta and 13 Jbeta primers were used. Assay used: immunoSEQ multiplex PCR; TCRdb lists only in-frame clones, some missing. In the table there are 150,000 or so clones, roughly 70% of which are singletons. Input material: PBMCs. The source is a man aged 25 to 40 in good health and CMV-seropositive.

The chain is built from TRBV28 and TRBJ1-4; D might be TRBD1 (5 bases). V shed 4 bases and J shed 8 bases, with 20 bases lying between them. Germline V gene data show CDR1 as MDHEN and CDR2 as SYDVKM. This CDR3 contains 16 residues. The CDR3 here is CASSYHRGGRVEKLFF. The CDR3 DNA is TGTGCCAGCAGTTACCATCGGGGGGGACGGGTAGAAAAACTGTTTTTT.

This clone was recorded only once. The V and J genes are TRBV28 and TRBJ2-7; TRBD2 agrees at 8 bases. The V gene's germline CDR1 is MDHEN and CDR2 SYDVKM. Trimming cost V 7 bases and J 7 bases; bases outside gene matches: 18. CDR3 length equals 16 residues. Here the CDR3 DNA reads TGTGCCAGCACAGCCTCTACAGCGGGGGCACGTCAGGAGCAGTACTTC. Amino acids: CASTASTAGARQEQYF.

V and J are TRBV5-1 and TRBJ1-2; TRBD1 matches at 8 bases. J gave up 8 bases and V 3 bases, and 15 bases lay outside the gene matches. CDR1 is SGHRS, CDR2 YFSETQ, per germline. There are 16 residues in the CDR3. In DNA, the CDR3 is TGCGCCAGCAGCTGGATCCCCCTCGGACAGGGAAGCGGCTACACCTTC. This sequence encodes CASSWIPLGQGSGYTF. The variable domain in full, with the rest retrieved from reference TRBV5-1 and TRBJ1-2, is KAGVTQTPRYLIKTRGQQVTLSCSPISGHRSVSWYQQTPGQGLQFLFEYFSETQRNKGNFPGRFSGRQFSNSRSEMNVSTLELGDSALYLCASSWIPLGQGSGYTFGSGTRLTVV.

The chain couples TRBV4-1 to TRBJ2-7; 7 bases line up with TRBD1. The CDR3 spans 15 residues. Germline-derived CDR1 and CDR2 are MGHRA and YSYEKL. The V segment lost 4 bases and the J segment 7 bases; nucleotides outside the gene matches: 13. The CDR3 DNA is TGCGCCAGCAGCCCCCACCAGAGGGGGCGCGGAGAGCAGTACTTC. Its protein product is CASSPHQRGRGEQYF.

The chain combines TRBV13 with TRBJ1-2; TRBD1 aligns across 8 bases. The trim removed 0 bases at V and 6 bases at J, leaving 0 bases unmatched. CDR1 PRHDT and CDR2 FYEKMQ come from the germline V gene (reference sequence). The CDR3 has 13 residues. CDR3 sequence (DNA): TGTGCCAGCAGCTTAGGGACAGGGGATGGCTACACCTTC. It specifies CASSLGTGDGYTF.

The chain joins TRBV11-3 to TRBJ2-7; a weak D match, TRBD2 (6 bases). The length of the CDR3 is 16 residues. Between the trimmed V and J ends, which lost 5 bases and 1 base, there was a span of 18 bases. The germline V gene has CDR1 SGHNT and CDR2 YENEEA. DNA of the CDR3: TGTGCCAGCAGCCCAGCCGGTGGGCTAGCGTCCTACGAGCAGTACTTC. Its translation is CASSPAGGLASYEQYF.

The chain carries TRBV28 and TRBJ1-4; 8 bases fit TRBD1. Per the germline V gene, CDR1 is MDHEN and CDR2 is SYDVKM. J was trimmed by 6 bases and V by 4 bases; bases with no gene match: 7. This CDR3 is 15 amino acids long. CDR3 amino acids: CASSSGGQGYEKLFF. For the CDR3, the DNA is TGTGCCAGCAGTTCTGGAGGACAGGGCTATGAAAAACTGTTTTTT.